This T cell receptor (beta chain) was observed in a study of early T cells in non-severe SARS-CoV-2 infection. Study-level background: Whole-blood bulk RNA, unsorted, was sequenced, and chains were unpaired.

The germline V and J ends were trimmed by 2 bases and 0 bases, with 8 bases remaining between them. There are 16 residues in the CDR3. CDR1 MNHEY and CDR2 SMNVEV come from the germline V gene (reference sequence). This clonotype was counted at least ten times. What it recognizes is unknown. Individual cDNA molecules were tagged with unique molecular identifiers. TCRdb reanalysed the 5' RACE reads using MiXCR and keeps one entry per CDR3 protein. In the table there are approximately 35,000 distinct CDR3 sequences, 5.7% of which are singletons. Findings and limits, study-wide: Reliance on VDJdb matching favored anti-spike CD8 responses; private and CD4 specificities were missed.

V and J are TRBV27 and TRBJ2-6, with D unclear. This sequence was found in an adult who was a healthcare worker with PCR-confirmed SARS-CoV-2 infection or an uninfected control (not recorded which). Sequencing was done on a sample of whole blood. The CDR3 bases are TGTGCCAGCAGTTTAAGGTTAGGCTCTGGGGCCAACGTCCTGACTTTC. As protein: CASSLRLGSGANVLTF.